This T cell receptor (beta chain) was documented in a study of T cell responses to AZD1222 COVID-19 vaccine. Clones were sequenced by immunoSEQ multiplex PCR, and TCRdb holds only the in-frame ones, with some missing. The profile shows roughly 150,000 clones, about nine tenths of them singletons. The CDR3 consists of 12 residues. Trimming took 6 bases from V and 4 from J, leaving 10 bases between them. The germline CDR1 and CDR2 sequences are MNHEY and SVGEGT. This material consisted of peripheral blood, taken 28 days after the second AZD1222 dose. The receptor was isolated from an adult who received the AZD1222 COVID-19 vaccine. The V gene is TRBV6-2 or TRBV6-3, the J gene TRBJ2-7; no clear D gene. DNA for the CDR3: TGTGCCAGCAGCCTAAACAGTTACGAGCAGTACTTC. Translated, it gives CASSLNSYEQYF.